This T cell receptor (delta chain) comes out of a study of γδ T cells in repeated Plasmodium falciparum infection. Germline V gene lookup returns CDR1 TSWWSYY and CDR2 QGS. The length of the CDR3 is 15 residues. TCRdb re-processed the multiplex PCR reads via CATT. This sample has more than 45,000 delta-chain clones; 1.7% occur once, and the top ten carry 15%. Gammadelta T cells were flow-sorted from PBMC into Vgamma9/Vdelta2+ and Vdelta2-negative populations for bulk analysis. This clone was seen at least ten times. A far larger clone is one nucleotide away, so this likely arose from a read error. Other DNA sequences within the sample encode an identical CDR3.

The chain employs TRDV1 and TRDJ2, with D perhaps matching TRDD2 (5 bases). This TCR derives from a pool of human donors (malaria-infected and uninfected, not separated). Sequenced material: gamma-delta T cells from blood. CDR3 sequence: CALTYEGLSTAQLFF. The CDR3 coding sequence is TGTGCTCTGACCTACGAAGGGTTATCGACAGCACAGCTCTTCTTT.